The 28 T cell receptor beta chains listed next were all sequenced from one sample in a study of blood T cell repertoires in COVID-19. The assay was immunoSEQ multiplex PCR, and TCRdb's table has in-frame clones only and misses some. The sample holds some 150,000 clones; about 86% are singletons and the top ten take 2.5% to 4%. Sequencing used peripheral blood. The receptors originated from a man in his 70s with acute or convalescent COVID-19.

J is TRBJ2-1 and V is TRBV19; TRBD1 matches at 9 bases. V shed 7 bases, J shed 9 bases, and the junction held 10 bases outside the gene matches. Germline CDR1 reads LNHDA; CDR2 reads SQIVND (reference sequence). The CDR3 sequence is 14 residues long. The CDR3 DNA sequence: TGTGCCAGTAAAGGGACAGGGTTATTTGGTGAGCAGTTCTTC. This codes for CASKGTGLFGEQFF.

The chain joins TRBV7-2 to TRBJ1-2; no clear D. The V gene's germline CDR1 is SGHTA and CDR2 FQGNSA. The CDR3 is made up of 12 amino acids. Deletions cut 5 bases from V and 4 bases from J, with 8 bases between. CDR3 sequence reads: CASSLASYGYTF. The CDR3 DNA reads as TGTGCCAGCAGCCTGGCCTCCTATGGCTACACCTTC.

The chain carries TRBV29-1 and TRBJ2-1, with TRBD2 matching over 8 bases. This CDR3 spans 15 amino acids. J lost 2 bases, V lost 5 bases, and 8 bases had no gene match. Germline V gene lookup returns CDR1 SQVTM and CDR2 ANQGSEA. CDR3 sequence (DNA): TGCAGCGTTCGGGAGGGCCTTGTAACCTACAATGAGCAGTTCTTC. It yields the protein CSVREGLVTYNEQFF.

Here the CDR3 DNA reads TGCGCCAGCAACTGGGGACAGGGGGACACTGAAGCTTTCTTT. Encoded protein: CASNWGQGDTEAFF. The genes are TRBV5-1 and TRBJ1-1; 11 positions match TRBD1. The CDR3 is 14 residues long. Unmatched junction bases numbered 4, after V lost 6 bases and J lost 3 bases. The germline V gene encodes CDR1 SGHRS and CDR2 YFSETQ.

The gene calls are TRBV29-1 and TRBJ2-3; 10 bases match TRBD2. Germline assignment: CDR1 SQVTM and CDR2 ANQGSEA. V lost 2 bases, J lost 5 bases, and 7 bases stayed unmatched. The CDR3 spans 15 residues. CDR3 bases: TGCAGCGTTGAAAAGCGGGAGGGATTTGGAGATACGCAGTATTTT. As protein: CSVEKREGFGDTQYF.

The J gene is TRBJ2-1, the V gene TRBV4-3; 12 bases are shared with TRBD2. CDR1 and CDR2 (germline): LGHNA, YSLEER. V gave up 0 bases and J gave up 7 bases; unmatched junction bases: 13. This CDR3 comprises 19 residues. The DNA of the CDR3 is TGCGCCAGCAGCCAAGAGAGAAGTTGGACTAGCGGGAAAAGTAATGAGCAGTTCTTC. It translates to CASSQERSWTSGKSNEQFF.

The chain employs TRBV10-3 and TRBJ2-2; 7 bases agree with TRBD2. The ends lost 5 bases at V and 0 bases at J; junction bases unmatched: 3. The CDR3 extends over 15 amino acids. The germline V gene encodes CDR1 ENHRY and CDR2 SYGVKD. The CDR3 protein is CAISLGLTNTGELFF. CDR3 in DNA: TGTGCCATCAGTTTGGGACTAACGAACACCGGGGAGCTGTTTTTT.

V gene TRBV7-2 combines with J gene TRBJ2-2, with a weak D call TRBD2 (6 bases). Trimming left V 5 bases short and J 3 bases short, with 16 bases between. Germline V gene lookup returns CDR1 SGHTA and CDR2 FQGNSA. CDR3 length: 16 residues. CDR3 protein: CASSPVGLAHTGELFF. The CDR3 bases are TGTGCCAGCAGCCCCGTTGGGCTAGCGCACACCGGGGAGCTGTTTTTT.

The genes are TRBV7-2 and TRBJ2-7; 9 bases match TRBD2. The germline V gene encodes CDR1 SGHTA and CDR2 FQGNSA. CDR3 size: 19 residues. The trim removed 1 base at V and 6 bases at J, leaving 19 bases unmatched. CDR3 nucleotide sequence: TGTGCCAGCAGCTTAGGGGCCAGGGGCAGTCTAGCGGGATTACGCGAGCAGTACTTC. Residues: CASSLGARGSLAGLREQYF.

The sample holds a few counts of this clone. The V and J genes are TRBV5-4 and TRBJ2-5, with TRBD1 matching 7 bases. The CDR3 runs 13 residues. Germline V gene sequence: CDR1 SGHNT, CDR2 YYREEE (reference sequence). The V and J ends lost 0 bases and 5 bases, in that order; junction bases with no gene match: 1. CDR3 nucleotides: TGTGCCAGCAGCTTGGTACAGGGGGAGACCCAGTACTTC. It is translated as CASSLVQGETQYF.

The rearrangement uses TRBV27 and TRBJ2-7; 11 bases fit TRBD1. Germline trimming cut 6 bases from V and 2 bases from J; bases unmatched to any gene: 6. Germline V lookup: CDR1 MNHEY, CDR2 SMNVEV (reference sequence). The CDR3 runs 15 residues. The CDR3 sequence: CASRKPGQGAYEQYF. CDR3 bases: TGTGCCAGCAGGAAGCCGGGACAGGGGGCCTACGAGCAGTACTTC.

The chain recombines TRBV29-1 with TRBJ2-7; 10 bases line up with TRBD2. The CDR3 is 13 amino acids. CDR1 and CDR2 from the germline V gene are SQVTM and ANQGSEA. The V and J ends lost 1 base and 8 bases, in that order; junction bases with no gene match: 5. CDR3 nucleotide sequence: TGCAGCGTTGAAGTCCTAGCGGGAGCCCAGCAGTACTTC. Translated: CSVEVLAGAQQYF.

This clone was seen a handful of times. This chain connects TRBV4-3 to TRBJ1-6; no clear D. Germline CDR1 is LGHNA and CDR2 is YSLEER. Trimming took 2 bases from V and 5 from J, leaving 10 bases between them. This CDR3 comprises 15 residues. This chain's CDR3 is CASSQSRGDNSPLHF. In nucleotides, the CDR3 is TGCGCCAGCAGCCAAAGCCGAGGTGATAATTCACCCCTCCACTTT.

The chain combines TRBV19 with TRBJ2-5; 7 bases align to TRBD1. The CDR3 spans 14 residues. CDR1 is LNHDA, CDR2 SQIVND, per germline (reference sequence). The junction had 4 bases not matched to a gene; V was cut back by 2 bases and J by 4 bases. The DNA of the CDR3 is TGTGCCAGTAGTATATCACAGGGGCCAGAGACCCAGTACTTC. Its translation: CASSISQGPETQYF.

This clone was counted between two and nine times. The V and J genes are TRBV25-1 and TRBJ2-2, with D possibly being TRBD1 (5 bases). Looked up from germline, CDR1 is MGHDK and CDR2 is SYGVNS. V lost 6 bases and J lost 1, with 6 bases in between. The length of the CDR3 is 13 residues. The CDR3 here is CASSRVNTGELFF. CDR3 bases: TGTGCCAGCAGCAGGGTGAACACCGGGGAGCTGTTTTTT.

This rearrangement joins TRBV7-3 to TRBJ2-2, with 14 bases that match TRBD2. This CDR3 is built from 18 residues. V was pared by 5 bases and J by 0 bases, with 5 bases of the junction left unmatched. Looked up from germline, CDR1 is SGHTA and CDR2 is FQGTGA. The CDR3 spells CASSKGLAGVPNTGELFF. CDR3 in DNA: TGTGCCAGCAGCAAGGGACTAGCGGGAGTTCCGAACACCGGGGAGCTGTTTTTT.

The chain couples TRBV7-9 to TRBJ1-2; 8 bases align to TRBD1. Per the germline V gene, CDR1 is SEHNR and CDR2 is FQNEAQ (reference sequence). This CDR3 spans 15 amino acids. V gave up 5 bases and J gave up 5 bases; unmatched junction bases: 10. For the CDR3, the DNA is TGTGCCAGCAGCCCCGGACAGGGCGGAGTGTATGGCTACACCTTC. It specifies CASSPGQGGVYGYTF. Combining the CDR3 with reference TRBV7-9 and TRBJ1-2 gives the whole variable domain DTGVSQNPRHKITKRGQNVTFRCDPISEHNRLYWYRQTLGQGPEFLTYFQNEAQLEKSRLLSDRFSAERPKGSFSTLEIQRTEQGDSAMYLCASSPGQGGVYGYTFGSGTRLTVV.

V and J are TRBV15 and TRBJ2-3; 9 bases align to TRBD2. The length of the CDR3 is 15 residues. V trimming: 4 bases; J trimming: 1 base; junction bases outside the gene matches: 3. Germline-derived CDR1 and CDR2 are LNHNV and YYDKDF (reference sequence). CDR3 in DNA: TGTGCCACCAGCACAGCGGGAGGTGGCACAGATACGCAGTATTTT. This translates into CATSTAGGGTDTQYF.

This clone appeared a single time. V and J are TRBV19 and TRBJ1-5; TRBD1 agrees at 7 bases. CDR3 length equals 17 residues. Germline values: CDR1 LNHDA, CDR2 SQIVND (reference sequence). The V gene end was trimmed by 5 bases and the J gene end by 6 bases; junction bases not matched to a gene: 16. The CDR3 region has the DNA TGTGCCAGTAGTCGGAAGGGTTCCGAGGGGGCAGGTCAGCCCCAGCATTTT. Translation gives CASSRKGSEGAGQPQHF.

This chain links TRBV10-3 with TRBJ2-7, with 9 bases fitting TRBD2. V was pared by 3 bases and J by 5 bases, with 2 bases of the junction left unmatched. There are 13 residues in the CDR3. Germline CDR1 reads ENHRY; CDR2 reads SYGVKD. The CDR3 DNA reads TGTGCCATCAGTGATTTAGCGGGAGACGAGCAGTACTTC. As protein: CAISDLAGDEQYF.

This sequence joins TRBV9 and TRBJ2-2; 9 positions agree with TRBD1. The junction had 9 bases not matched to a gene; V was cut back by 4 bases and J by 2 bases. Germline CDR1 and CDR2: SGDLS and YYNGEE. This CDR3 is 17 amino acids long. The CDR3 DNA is TGTGCCAGCAGCTTTTGGACAGGGGCGGGAAACACCGGGGAGCTGTTTTTT. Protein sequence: CASSFWTGAGNTGELFF. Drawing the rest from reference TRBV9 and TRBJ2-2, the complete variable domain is DSGVTQTPKHLITATGQRVTLRCSPRSGDLSVYWYQQSLDQGLQFLIQYYNGEERAKGNILERFSAQQFPDLHSELNLSSLELGDSALYFCASSFWTGAGNTGELFFGEGSRLTVL.

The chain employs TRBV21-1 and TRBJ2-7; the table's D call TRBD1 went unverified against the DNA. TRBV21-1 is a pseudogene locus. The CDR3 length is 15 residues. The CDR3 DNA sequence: TGTGCCAGCAGCAAACATAACCAGGGGTTATACGAGCAGTACTTC. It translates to CASSKHNQGLYEQYF.

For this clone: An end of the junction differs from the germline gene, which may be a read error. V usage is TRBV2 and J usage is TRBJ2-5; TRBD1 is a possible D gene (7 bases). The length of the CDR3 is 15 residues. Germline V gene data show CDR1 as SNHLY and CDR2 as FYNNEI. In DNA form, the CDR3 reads TGTGCCAGCAGTGAACAGGGGGGAGTTCAAGAGACGTGTGACTTC. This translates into CASSEQGGVQETCDF.

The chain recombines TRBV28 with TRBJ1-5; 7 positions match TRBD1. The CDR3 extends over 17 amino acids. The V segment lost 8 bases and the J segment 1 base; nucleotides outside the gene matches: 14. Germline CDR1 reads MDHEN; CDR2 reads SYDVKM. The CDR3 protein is CASDPSPGQVSNQPQHF. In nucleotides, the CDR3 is TGTGCCAGCGATCCCAGCCCCGGACAGGTGAGCAATCAGCCCCAGCATTTT.

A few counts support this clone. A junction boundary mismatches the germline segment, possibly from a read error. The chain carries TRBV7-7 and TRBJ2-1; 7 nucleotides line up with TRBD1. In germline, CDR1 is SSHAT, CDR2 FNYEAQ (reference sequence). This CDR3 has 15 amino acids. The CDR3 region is CASSSGQSSYNEQFF. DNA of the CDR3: TGTGCTAGCAGCTCGGGACAGAGTTCCTACAATGAGCAGTTCTTC.

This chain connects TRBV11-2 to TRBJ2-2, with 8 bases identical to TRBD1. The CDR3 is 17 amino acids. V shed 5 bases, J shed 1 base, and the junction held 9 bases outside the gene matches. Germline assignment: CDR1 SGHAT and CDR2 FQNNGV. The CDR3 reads CASSNTGGQGNTGELFF. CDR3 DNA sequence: TGTGCCAGCAGCAACACCGGTGGACAGGGGAACACCGGGGAGCTGTTTTTT. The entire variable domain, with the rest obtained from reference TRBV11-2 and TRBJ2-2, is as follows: EAGVAQSPRYKIIEKRQSVAFWCNPISGHATLYWYQQILGQGPKLLIQFQNNGVVDDSQLPKDRFSAERLKGVDSTLKIQPAKLEDSAVYLCASSNTGGQGNTGELFFGEGSRLTVL.

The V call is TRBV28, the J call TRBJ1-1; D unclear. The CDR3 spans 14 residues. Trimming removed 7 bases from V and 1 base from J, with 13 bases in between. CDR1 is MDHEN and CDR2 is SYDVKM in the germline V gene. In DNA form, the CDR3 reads TGTGCCAGCACCGACATCGTCTCGAACACTGAAGCTTTCTTT. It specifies CASTDIVSNTEAFF.

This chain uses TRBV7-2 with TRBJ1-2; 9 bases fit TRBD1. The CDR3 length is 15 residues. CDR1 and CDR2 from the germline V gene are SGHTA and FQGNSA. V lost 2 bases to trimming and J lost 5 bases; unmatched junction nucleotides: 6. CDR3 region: CASSLNTGGAYGYTF. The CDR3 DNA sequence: TGTGCCAGCAGCTTAAATACAGGGGGCGCATATGGCTACACCTTC.